This T cell receptor (beta chain) was captured by sequencing in a study of blood T cells in healthy people across ages. The authors ran a second PCR of roughly 6 to 12 cycles using a sample-barcoded 5' primer and a J-beta primer mix. TCRdb re-called the 5' RACE reads through MiXCR, storing one row per CDR3 protein. In the table there are hundreds of thousands of distinct CDR3 sequences, roughly 25% of which are singletons. V shed 2 bases and J 1 base; nucleotides not matched to a gene: 4. Per the germline V gene, CDR1 is KGHDR and CDR2 is SFDVKD. The CDR3 sequence is 15 residues long. Collection of approximately 9.3 milliliters of peripheral blood was performed for each donor. Whole-study findings and limits: Getting older went along with TCR beta diversity per million T cells dropping roughly linearly.

There are a few counts of this clonotype. The antigen is unknown. This sample was also put to use in a study of T cells of mothers and their children.

This clonotype originated in a boy aged 5-17 years in good health. Sequencing was carried out using blood. V usage is TRBV24-1 and J usage is TRBJ2-7; 7 nucleotides line up with TRBD1. CDR3 sequence (DNA): TGTGCCACCAGTGATTCGCGGACAGGTTCCTACGAGCAGTACTTC. This translates into CATSDSRTGSYEQYF.